This T cell receptor beta chain was observed in a study of cytomegalovirus exposure and HLA in healthy donors. About the study: Of about 400 genotyped donors, roughly 81% clustered with self-reported Caucasian donors.

As regards this clone: No antigen is known for it.

Findings and caveats of the study: TCR beta V- and J-gene trimming, according to a later analysis, was linked to a missense DCLRE1C variant. HLA alleles were associated with 18,000 or so TCR beta sequences in a later analysis at 0.05 false discovery rate. Sequencing likely caused a cluster of highly shared sequence variants.

PCR amplification relied on 60 Vbeta primers (plus 13 Jbeta primers). The data were produced by immunoSEQ multiplex PCR, yet TCRdb's version contains in-frame clones alone and is incomplete. Of some 110,000 clones listed, roughly 73% were seen once; the top ten hold roughly 9.2%. The germline V gene has CDR1 SGHTA and CDR2 FQGNSA. The CDR3 covers 15 residues. With 2 bases removed from V and 1 base from J, the gap between germline ends came to 6 bases. Sequencing was carried out using PBMCs. The TCR comes from a woman in her thirties or forties in good health and CMV-seropositive. The V call is TRBV7-2, the J call TRBJ2-6; D ambiguous. The CDR3 here is CASSLRESGANVLTF. DNA of the CDR3: TGTGCCAGCAGCTTAAGAGAATCTGGGGCCAACGTCCTGACTTTC.